One sample yielded the 19 T cell receptor beta chains listed below, sequenced in a study of T cells in localized non-small cell lung cancer. Sequencing was performed with immunoSEQ multiplex PCR; in TCRdb, only in-frame clones are kept and a portion is missing. The table records 55,000 to 75,000 clones, 91% of them present only once. The source was peripheral blood, collected before any cancer treatment. These receptors originate from a man between 40 and 69 years old with stage I lung adenocarcinoma.

With respect to this clone: Other DNA sequences within the sample encode an identical CDR3. The chain uses TRBV6-5 and TRBJ2-5; TRBD1 is a possible D gene (5 bases). This CDR3 is 15 amino acids long. V shed 0 bases and J shed 5 bases, with 13 bases lying between them. Germline assignment: CDR1 MNHEY and CDR2 SVGAGI. The CDR3: CASSYSSLQGETQYF. CDR3 nucleotides: TGTGCCAGCAGTTACTCATCATTGCAGGGCGAGACCCAGTACTTC.

V is TRBV6-5 and J is TRBJ1-5; D is possibly TRBD1 (5 bases). Trimming pared 6 bases from V and 1 base from J, leaving 13 bases between. The CDR3 totals 15 residues. Germline CDR1 MNHEY, CDR2 SVGAGI. The CDR3 region is CASRIFRDSNQPQHF. Here the CDR3 DNA reads TGTGCCAGCAGAATATTCCGGGACAGCAATCAGCCCCAGCATTTT.

This chain uses TRBV5-4 with TRBJ2-7; the D gene is possibly TRBD2 (6 bases). Germline V lookup: CDR1 SGHNT, CDR2 YYREEE (reference sequence). The CDR3 contains 14 residues. V gave up 4 bases and J gave up 2 bases, with 13 bases separating them. The CDR3 reads CASSQSGRTYEQYF. CDR3 DNA: TGTGCCAGCAGCCAGAGCGGGCGAACCTACGAGCAGTACTTC.

The chain has TRBV7-3 and TRBJ2-2; 7 nucleotides match TRBD2. Germline CDR1 and CDR2: SGHTA and FQGTGA. J gave up 5 bases and V 2 bases, and 8 bases lay outside the gene matches. The length of the CDR3 is 16 residues. CDR3 protein: CASSLFSGTTTGELFF. The CDR3, as DNA: TGTGCCAGCAGCTTATTTTCCGGGACTACAACCGGGGAGCTGTTTTTT.

CDR3 sequence reads: CASRPIDNSGNTIYF. The CDR3 coding sequence is TGTGCCAGCAGACCCATAGACAACTCTGGAAACACCATATATTTT. The chain joins TRBV6-5 to TRBJ1-3; D is ambiguous. V was clipped by 6 bases and J by 0 bases, with 12 bases between them. Germline CDR1 is MNHEY and CDR2 is SVGAGI. This CDR3 is built from 15 residues.

This chain joins TRBV30 and TRBJ2-1; tentatively, D is TRBD1 or TRBD2 (6 bases each). Trimming removed 4 bases at V and 8 bases at J, with 12 bases between. CDR3 length: 12 amino acids. CDR1 and CDR2 from the germline V gene are GTSNPN and SVGIG (reference sequence). CDR3 protein: CAWNRGRDEQFF. CDR3 DNA sequence: TGTGCCTGGAACCGGGGGCGGGATGAGCAGTTCTTC. Complete variable domain (other parts from reference TRBV30 and TRBJ2-1): SQTIHQWPATLVQPVGSPLSLECTVEGTSNPNLYWYRQAAGRGLQLLFYSVGIGQISSEVPQNLSASRPQDRQFILSSKKLLLSDSGFYLCAWNRGRDEQFFGPGTRLTVL.

The chain combines TRBV11-3 with TRBJ2-7, with 9 bases aligning to TRBD2. Trimming took 10 bases from V and 6 from J; bases not matched to a gene: 16. The CDR3 loop spans 15 amino acids. Germline loops: CDR1 SGHNT, CDR2 YENEEA. The CDR3 is CATQASGDLFPEQYF. DNA of the CDR3: TGTGCCACCCAGGCTAGCGGGGACCTCTTCCCCGAGCAGTACTTC. The complete variable domain, with remaining parts taken from reference TRBV11-3 and TRBJ2-7, reads EAGVVQSPRYKIIEKKQPVAFWCNPISGHNTLYWYLQNLGQGPELLIRYENEEAVDDSQLPKDRFSAERLKGVDSTLKIQPAELGDSAVYLCATQASGDLFPEQYFGPGTRLTVT.

A few counts support this clone. J is TRBJ2-1 and V is TRBV19, with TRBD2 as a possible D gene (5 bases). The CDR3 is 14 residues long. Per germline, CDR1 LNHDA and CDR2 SQIVND (reference sequence). The ends were cut back, 5 bases at V and 10 bases at J, with 18 bases in the middle. The CDR3 is CASSQSGPTGEQFF. The CDR3 DNA sequence: TGTGCCAGTAGTCAAAGCGGACCGACGGGGGAGCAGTTCTTC. Complete variable domain (other parts from reference TRBV19 and TRBJ2-1): DGGITQSPKYLFRKEGQNVTLSCEQNLNHDAMYWYRQDPGQGLRLIYYSQIVNDFQKGDIAEGYSVSREKKESFPLTVTSAQKNPTAFYLCASSQSGPTGEQFFGPGTRLTVL.

This chain connects TRBV6-5 to TRBJ2-7; D possibly corresponds to TRBD1 (6 bases). This CDR3 comprises 14 residues. The ends were cut back, 2 bases at V and 1 base at J, with 9 bases in the middle. Per germline, CDR1 MNHEY and CDR2 SVGAGI. CDR3 residues: CASSYTDRSYEQYF. CDR3 DNA: TGTGCCAGCAGTTACACCGACAGGTCCTACGAGCAGTACTTC.

This clone appeared a single time. CDR3 DNA sequence: TGCGCCAGCAGTCATGGACAGTCTACTGGAAACACCATATATTTT. Its translation: CASSHGQSTGNTIYF. The V gene is TRBV23-1, the J gene TRBJ1-3, with a weak D call TRBD1 (6 bases). TRBV23-1 is assigned to the ORF class and has an uncertain function. CDR3 length equals 15 residues. Trimming removed 3 bases from V and 2 bases from J, with 11 bases in between.

The rearrangement joins TRBV4-3 to TRBJ2-1; 8 bases are shared with TRBD2. Germline V lookup: CDR1 LGHNA, CDR2 YSLEER. The CDR3 has 16 amino acids. J was trimmed by 3 bases and V by 3 bases; bases with no gene match: 7. Written as DNA, the CDR3 is TGCGCCAGCAGCCAGGGCCCTAGCGGGCTCTACAATGAGCAGTTCTTC. Translation: CASSQGPSGLYNEQFF.

The chain recombines TRBV7-3 with TRBJ2-2; D gene unclear. There are 14 residues in the CDR3. In germline, CDR1 is SGHTA, CDR2 FQGTGA. V lost 8 bases and J 2 bases, leaving 12 bases between the germline ends. CDR3 residues: CASSTGLNTGELFF. In DNA form, the CDR3 reads TGTGCCAGCTCGACGGGCTTAAACACCGGGGAGCTGTTTTTT.

V gene TRBV30 combines with J gene TRBJ1-5; possibly TRBD1 for D (6 bases). The CDR3 has 15 amino acids. CDR1 and CDR2 (germline): GTSNPN, SVGIG (reference sequence). Trimming left V 0 bases short and J 4 bases short, with 13 bases between. CDR3 loop: CAWSVGGARNQPQHF. CDR3 in DNA: TGTGCCTGGAGTGTCGGGGGGGCTCGAAATCAGCCCCAGCATTTT.

The CDR3 region has the DNA TGTGCCAGCATTAATTTCGGGGGGAACACTGAAGCTTTCTTT. Translated: CASINFGGNTEAFF. The V gene is TRBV6-5, the J gene TRBJ1-1, with D perhaps matching TRBD1 (5 bases). Germline assignment: CDR1 MNHEY and CDR2 SVGAGI. The germline V and J ends were trimmed by 7 bases and 1 base, with 13 bases remaining between them. This CDR3 comprises 14 residues.

This sequence joins TRBV9 and TRBJ2-1; 8 bases agree with TRBD1. Looked up from germline, CDR1 is SGDLS and CDR2 is YYNGEE. The CDR3 sequence is 15 residues long. Germline trimming cut 1 base from V and 3 bases from J; bases unmatched to any gene: 3. As DNA, the CDR3 is TGTGCCAGCAGCGTACGGGGACAGGACTACAATGAGCAGTTCTTC. It yields the protein CASSVRGQDYNEQFF.

This chain links TRBV6-5 with TRBJ1-1, with D uncertain. Germline-derived CDR1 and CDR2 are MNHEY and SVGAGI. V lost 5 bases and J lost 1, with 8 bases in between. The CDR3 contains 13 residues. The CDR3 DNA reads as TGTGCCAGCAGTCCATATTCGAACACTGAAGCTTTCTTT. Protein: CASSPYSNTEAFF.

The chain uses TRBV18 and TRBJ1-2, with a tentative D call TRBD1 (5 bases). Germline CDR1 is KGHSH and CDR2 is LQKENI. This CDR3 region has 13 residues. V lost 5 bases, J lost 6 bases, and 13 bases lay in between. CDR3 DNA: TGTGCCAGCTCAAGGGGTGTCGAGGATGGCTACACCTTC. Translation: CASSRGVEDGYTF.

This chain joins TRBV18 and TRBJ2-7, with D unclear. The CDR3 totals 14 residues. Germline V gene lookup returns CDR1 KGHSH and CDR2 LQKENI. Between the trimmed V and J ends, which lost 8 bases and 3 bases, there was a span of 17 bases. DNA for the CDR3: TGTGCCAGCCACTTGAATGACAATGACTACGAGCAGTACTTC. Translated: CASHLNDNDYEQYF.

The gene calls are TRBV5-6 and TRBJ2-7; D is unresolved. The CDR3 runs 14 residues. V was shortened by 0 bases and J by 3 bases, with 10 bases between the two germline ends. Germline V gene sequence: CDR1 SGHDT, CDR2 YYEEEE. The CDR3 DNA is TGTGCCAGCAGCTTGGGTGGGGATCTCTACGAGCAGTACTTC. Encoded protein: CASSLGGDLYEQYF.